This T cell receptor (beta chain) appears in the sequencing data of a study of blood T cell repertoires in COVID-19. Germline-derived CDR1 and CDR2 are SGHNT and YYREEE (reference sequence). This CDR3 region has 16 residues. V was clipped by 6 bases and J by 5 bases; unmatched bases: 15. Profiled with immunoSEQ multiplex PCR; TCRdb holds only in-frame clones, not every one. In the table there are 230,000 or so clones, 80% to 85% of which are singletons. The chain recombines TRBV5-4 with TRBJ1-1, with 8 bases fitting TRBD1. The material sequenced was PBMCs or T cells enriched from blood (not recorded which). This receptor was obtained from a man aged 50 to 60 who had recovered from COVID-19. The CDR3 DNA reads as TGTGCCAGCACCCCGGTGAGTCAGGGGGCGCAAACTGAAGCTTTCTTT. Its protein product is CASTPVSQGAQTEAFF.